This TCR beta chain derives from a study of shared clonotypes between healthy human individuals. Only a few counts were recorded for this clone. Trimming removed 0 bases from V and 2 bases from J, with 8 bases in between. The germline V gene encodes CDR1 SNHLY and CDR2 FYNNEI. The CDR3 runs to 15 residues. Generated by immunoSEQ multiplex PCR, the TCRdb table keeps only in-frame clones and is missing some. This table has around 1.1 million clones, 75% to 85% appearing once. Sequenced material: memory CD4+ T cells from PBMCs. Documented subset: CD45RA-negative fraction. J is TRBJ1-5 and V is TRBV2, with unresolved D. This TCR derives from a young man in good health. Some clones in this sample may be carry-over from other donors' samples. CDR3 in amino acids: CASSEALSGNQPQHF. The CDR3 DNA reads TGTGCCAGCAGTGAAGCGCTTAGCGGCAATCAGCCCCAGCATTTT.